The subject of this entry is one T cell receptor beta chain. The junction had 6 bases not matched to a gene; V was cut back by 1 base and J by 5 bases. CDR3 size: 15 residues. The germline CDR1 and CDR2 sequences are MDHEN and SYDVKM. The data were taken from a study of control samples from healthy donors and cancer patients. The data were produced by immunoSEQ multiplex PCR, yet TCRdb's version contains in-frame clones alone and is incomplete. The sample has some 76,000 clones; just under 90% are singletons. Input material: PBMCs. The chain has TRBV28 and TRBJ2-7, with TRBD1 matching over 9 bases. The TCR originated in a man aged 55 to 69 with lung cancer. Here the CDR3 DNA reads TGTGCCAGCAGTTTATTAGCGACAGGGGGGGACGAGCAGTACTTC. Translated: CASSLLATGGDEQYF.